The clone carrying this T cell receptor beta chain has a handful of counts. Antigen: not known. The data were obtained in a study of blood T cells in healthy people across ages. Findings of the study overall: Not knowing donor CMV status may have confounded expanded clonotype changes. Per-million-T-cell TCR beta diversity fell roughly linearly with age.

A sample-barcoded 5' primer and a J-beta primer mix were used in a second PCR of roughly 7 to 11 cycles. Unique molecular identifiers of 12 random nucleotides labeled each cDNA. Individual samples furnished no less than 2.5 million CDR3-containing paired-end reads apiece. In TCRdb, the 5' RACE reads were re-called with MiXCR into one record per CDR3 protein. Altogether fewer than 1.5 million distinct CDR3 sequences are present, 42% being singletons, with the ten largest covering approximately 7.9%. V was trimmed by 1 base and J by 3 bases, leaving 13 bases between them. Germline lookup yields CDR1 LNHNV and CDR2 YYDKDF (reference sequence). This CDR3 is 15 amino acids long.

The V gene is TRBV15, the J gene TRBJ2-7; maybe TRBD1 (5 bases). The material sequenced was blood. The receptor's source is a woman aged 18-30 years in good health. The CDR3 nucleotides read TGTGCCACCAGCAGAGGTCAGGGCGGCGGCTACGAGCAGTACTTC. Its protein product is CATSRGQGGGYEQYF. Based on the CDR3 plus reference TRBV15 and TRBJ2-7, the full variable domain is DAMVIQNPRYQVTQFGKPVTLSCSQTLNHNVMYWYQQKSSQAPKLLFHYYDKDFNNEADTPDNFQSRRPNTSFCFLDIRSPGLGDTAMYLCATSRGQGGGYEQYFGPGTRLTVT.